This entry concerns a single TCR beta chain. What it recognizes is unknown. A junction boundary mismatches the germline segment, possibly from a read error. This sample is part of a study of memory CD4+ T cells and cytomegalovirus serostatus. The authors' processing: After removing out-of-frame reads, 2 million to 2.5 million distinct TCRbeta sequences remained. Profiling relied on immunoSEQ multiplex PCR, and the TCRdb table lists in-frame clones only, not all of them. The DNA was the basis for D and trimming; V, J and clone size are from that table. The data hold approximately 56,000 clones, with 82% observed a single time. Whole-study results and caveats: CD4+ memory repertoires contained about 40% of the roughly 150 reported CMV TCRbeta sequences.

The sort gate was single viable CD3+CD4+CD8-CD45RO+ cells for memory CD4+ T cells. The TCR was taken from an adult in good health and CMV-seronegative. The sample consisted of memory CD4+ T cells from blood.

CDR3 loop: CASRRLPNTGELFF. The CDR3 DNA sequence: TGTGCTAGCAGACGACTCCCAAACACCGGGGAGCTGTTTTTT. The rearrangement links TRBV7-7 to TRBJ2-2; D not certain. Germline V gene data show CDR1 as SSHAT and CDR2 as FNYEAQ (reference sequence). The CDR3 sequence is 14 residues long. Variable domain in full (rest from reference TRBV7-7 and TRBJ2-2): GAGVSQSPRYKVTKRGQDVTLRCDPISSHATLYWYQQALGQGPEFLTYFNYEAQPDKSGLPSDRFSAERPEGSISTLTIQRTEQRDSAMYRCASRRLPNTGELFFGEGSRLTVL.